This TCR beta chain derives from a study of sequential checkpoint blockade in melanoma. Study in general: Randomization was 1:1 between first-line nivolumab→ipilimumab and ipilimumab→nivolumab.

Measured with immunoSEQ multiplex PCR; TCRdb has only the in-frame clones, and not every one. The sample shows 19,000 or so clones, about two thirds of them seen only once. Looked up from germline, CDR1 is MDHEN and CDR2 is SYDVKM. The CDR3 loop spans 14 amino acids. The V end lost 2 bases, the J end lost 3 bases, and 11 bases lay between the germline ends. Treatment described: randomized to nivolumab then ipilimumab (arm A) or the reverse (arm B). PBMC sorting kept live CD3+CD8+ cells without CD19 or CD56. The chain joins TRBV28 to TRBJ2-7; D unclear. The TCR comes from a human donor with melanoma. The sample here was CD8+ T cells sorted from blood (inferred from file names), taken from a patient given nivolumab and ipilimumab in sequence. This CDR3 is CASSLLAEGYEQYF. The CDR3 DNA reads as TGTGCCAGCAGTTTACTTGCGGAAGGCTACGAGCAGTACTTC.